This T cell receptor beta chain was captured in a study of T-cell reconstitution after alpha-beta-depleted transplantation in children. Germline CDR1 and CDR2: MNHEY and SVGEGT. V was trimmed by 8 bases and J by 2 bases, leaving 13 bases between them. This CDR3 comprises 13 residues. Unique molecular identifiers tagged the TCRbeta library. TCRdb reanalysed the PCR reads using MiXCR and keeps one entry per CDR3 protein. The sample has about 420,000 distinct CDR3 sequences; 15% to 20% are singletons. The source material was PBMCs, mostly from graft donor cells, sampled 360 days after TCRalphabeta/CD19-depleted stem cell transplant. This chain connects TRBV6-2 or TRBV6-3 to TRBJ2-7; D is perhaps TRBD1 or TRBD2 (5 bases each). The sequence derives from a boy under three years old who had a stem cell transplant for Wiskott-Aldrich syndrome, so the T cells may come from the graft donor. CDR3 sequence reads: CASLTPGPYEQYF. As DNA, the CDR3 is TGTGCCAGCCTAACCCCGGGGCCCTACGAGCAGTACTTC.